This TCR beta chain is drawn from a study of a mutant IDH1 vaccine in newly diagnosed glioma. Background on the study: Sex among treated patients split about 60% male, about 40% female; mean age was roughly 40 years. Earlier care involved radiotherapy, temozolomide, or both, and the majority received both.

Germline V lookup: CDR1 SEHNR, CDR2 FQNEAQ (reference sequence). The CDR3 extends over 17 amino acids. Germline trimming cut 0 bases from V and 13 bases from J; bases unmatched to any gene: 14. Data came from immunoSEQ multiplex PCR; TCRdb stores just in-frame clones and leaves some out. The data contain 75,000 to 100,000 clones, around 79% of them singletons. As to time point: baseline, week 1 (first vaccination visit). Noted treatment: pre-vaccination baseline after standard-of-care therapy. The sequence was obtained from a man aged 35 to 55 with glioma. Some clones in this sample may be carry-over from other donors' samples. Sequences were derived from PBMCs, sampled from a glioma patient treated with radiotherapy, temozolomide or both. The rearrangement uses TRBV7-9 and TRBJ2-1, with 11 positions matching TRBD2. The CDR3 region is CASSLAGGLAGGREQFF. The CDR3 nucleotides read TGTGCCAGCAGCTTAGCAGGTGGGCTAGCGGGGGGTAGGGAACAGTTCTTC.